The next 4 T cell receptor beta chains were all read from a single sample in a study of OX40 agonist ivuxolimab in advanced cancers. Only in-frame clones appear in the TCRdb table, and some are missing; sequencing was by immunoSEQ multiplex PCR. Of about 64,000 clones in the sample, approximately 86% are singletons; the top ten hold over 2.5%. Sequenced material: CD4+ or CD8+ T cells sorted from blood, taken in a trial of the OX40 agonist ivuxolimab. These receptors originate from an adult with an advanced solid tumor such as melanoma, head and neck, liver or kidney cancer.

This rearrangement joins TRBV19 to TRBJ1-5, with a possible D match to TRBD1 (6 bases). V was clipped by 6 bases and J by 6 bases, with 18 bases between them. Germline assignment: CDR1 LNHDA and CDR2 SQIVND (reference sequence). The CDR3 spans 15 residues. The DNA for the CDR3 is TGTGCCAGTAGACCCCAGCACAGGGAAGGTCAGCCCCAGCATTTT. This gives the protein CASRPQHREGQPQHF.

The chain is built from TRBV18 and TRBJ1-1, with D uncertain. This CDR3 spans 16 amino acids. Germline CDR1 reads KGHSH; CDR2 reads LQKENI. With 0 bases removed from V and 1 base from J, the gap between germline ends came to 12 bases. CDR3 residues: CASSPPIDSRNTEAFF. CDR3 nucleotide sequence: TGTGCCAGCTCACCACCAATCGATTCCAGGAACACTGAAGCTTTCTTT.

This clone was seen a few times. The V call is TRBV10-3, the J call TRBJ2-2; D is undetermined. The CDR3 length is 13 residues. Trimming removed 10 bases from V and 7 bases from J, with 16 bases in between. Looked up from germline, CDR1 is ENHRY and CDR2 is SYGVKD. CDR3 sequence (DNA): TGTGCCACCTCAGAAGGAGAGGTCGGGGAGCTGTTTTTT. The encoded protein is CATSEGEVGELFF.

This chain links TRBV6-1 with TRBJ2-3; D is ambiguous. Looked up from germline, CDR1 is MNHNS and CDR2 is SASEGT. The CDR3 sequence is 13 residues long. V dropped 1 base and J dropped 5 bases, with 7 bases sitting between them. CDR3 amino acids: CASSEELQDTQYF. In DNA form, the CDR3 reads TGTGCCAGCAGTGAAGAACTTCAAGATACGCAGTATTTT.